This TCR beta chain was sequenced in a study of CD8+CD57+ T cells in acquired aplastic anemia. Study in general: Sorted CD4+ and CD8+ cells yielded approximately 3.4 ug of DNA on average. The study's findings and limits: The CD8+ Simpson's diversity of patients and controls was not significantly different. Shared by patients and controls, 25 to 30 CD8+ CDR3s were abundant in patients.

Notes on this clonotype: Its antigen is unidentified.

Profiles of TCR beta VDJ and CDR3 were generated from a genomic DNA template. Each CDR3 protein gets one entry after TCRdb re-called the reads with MiXCR. The sample lists approximately 250,000 distinct CDR3 sequences, around 82% occurring once. Trimming took off 1 base at V and 0 bases at J, with 7 bases between the two ends. The germline gives CDR1 SGHAT, CDR2 FQNNGV. CDR3 size: 15 residues. Sequenced patients had shown CD8+CD57+ cell expansion by flow cytometry. Patients were treatment-naive when blood was sampled. Sequencing was performed on sorted CD4+, CD8+, or CD8+CD57+ T cells (not recorded which) from PBMCs. V usage is TRBV11-2 and J usage is TRBJ1-3; the D is unclear. This TCR derives from a human donor with aplastic anemia. DNA for the CDR3: TGTGCCAGCAGCTTAGCACCCGGCTCTGGAAACACCATATATTTT. Translation: CASSLAPGSGNTIYF.